Shown below are 28 T cell receptor beta chains from a single sample sequenced in a study of blood T cell repertoires in COVID-19. Profiled with immunoSEQ multiplex PCR; TCRdb holds only in-frame clones, not every one. The data show some 130,000 clones, with more than 75% seen just once and roughly 9.7% held by the top ten. The material sequenced was peripheral blood. These receptors were taken from a man aged 60-69 years who had recovered from COVID-19.

CDR3 DNA: TGTGCCAGCAGCTCCTGGGGGAGGGGTGAAGAAAAACTGTTTTTT. This gives the protein CASSSWGRGEEKLFF. The chain couples TRBV7-9 to TRBJ1-4; D may be TRBD1 (5 bases). Trimming left V 4 bases short and J 8 bases short, with 17 bases between. The CDR3 totals 15 residues. Germline lookup yields CDR1 SEHNR and CDR2 FQNEAQ (reference sequence).

The chain employs TRBV5-4 and TRBJ2-5; 7 bases line up with TRBD1. The CDR3 has 14 residues. CDR1 is SGHNT and CDR2 is YYREEE in the germline V gene (reference sequence). The V segment lost 3 bases and the J segment 3 bases; nucleotides outside the gene matches: 5. CDR3 loop: CASSSRQGEETQYF. CDR3 in DNA: TGTGCCAGCAGCTCCAGACAGGGAGAAGAGACCCAGTACTTC.

This clone came up a few times. This chain joins TRBV6-1 and TRBJ2-1, with TRBD2 matching over 12 bases. The trim removed 1 base at V and 1 base at J, leaving 8 bases unmatched. This CDR3 comprises 19 residues. Germline V lookup: CDR1 MNHNS, CDR2 SASEGT. The CDR3 nucleotides read TGTGCCAGCAGTGAAGTACTAGCGGGAGGAATAAGTTCCTACAATGAGCAGTTCTTC. This gives the protein CASSEVLAGGISSYNEQFF.

V and J are TRBV18 and TRBJ1-5; TRBD1 matches 8 bases. Germline V gives CDR1 KGHSH, CDR2 LQKENI. The CDR3 runs 15 residues. Unmatched junction bases numbered 7, after V lost 3 bases and J lost 6 bases. The CDR3 nucleotides read TGTGCCAGCTCACCCGGACAGGGAGGAGGTCAGCCCCAGCATTTT. Protein product: CASSPGQGGGQPQHF. The whole variable domain, filled in from reference TRBV18 and TRBJ1-5, reads NAGVMQNPRHLVRRRGQEARLRCSPMKGHSHVYWYRQLPEEGLKFMVYLQKENIIDESGMPKERFSAEFPKEGPSILRIQQVVRGDSAAYFCASSPGQGGGQPQHFGDGTRLSIL.

The V and J genes are TRBV9 and TRBJ1-6; 8 bases match TRBD1. Germline CDR1 SGDLS, CDR2 YYNGEE. V was pared by 0 bases and J by 7 bases, with 6 bases of the junction left unmatched. This CDR3 has 16 residues. The CDR3: CASSVAGGAQNSPLHF. As DNA, the CDR3 is TGTGCCAGCAGCGTAGCAGGGGGCGCGCAGAATTCACCCCTCCACTTT.

The rearrangement uses TRBV5-1 and TRBJ1-6; tentatively, D is TRBD1 (5 bases). The CDR3 sequence is 14 residues long. Germline CDR1 reads SGHRS; CDR2 reads YFSETQ. V lost 3 bases, J lost 8 bases, and 12 bases lay in between. The CDR3 sequence is CASSSDGADSPLHF. The CDR3 nucleotides read TGCGCCAGCAGCTCTGATGGGGCCGATTCACCCCTCCACTTT.

The chain employs TRBV11-2 and TRBJ2-7; D is perhaps TRBD1 (6 bases). The CDR3 covers 14 residues. V was trimmed by 1 base and J by 4 bases, leaving 11 bases between them. Germline loops: CDR1 SGHAT, CDR2 FQNNGV. CDR3 sequence: CASSLATGVYEQYF. The CDR3 region has the DNA TGTGCCAGCAGCTTAGCGACAGGAGTTTACGAGCAGTACTTC.

The chain recombines TRBV9 with TRBJ2-2, with D possibly being TRBD1 (8 bases). Per germline, CDR1 SGDLS and CDR2 YYNGEE. The CDR3 extends over 14 amino acids. The V and J ends lost 3 bases and 5 bases respectively, with 11 bases between them. CDR3: CASSEQGGTGELFF. CDR3 nucleotides: TGTGCCAGCAGCGAACAGGGGGGGACCGGGGAGCTGTTTTTT.

This clone was seen once. CDR3 sequence: CASSQRESDEQFF. DNA for the CDR3: TGTGCCAGCAGTCAGAGGGAGAGCGATGAGCAGTTCTTC. J is TRBJ2-1 and V is TRBV6-2 or TRBV6-3, with TRBD2 as a possible D gene (5 bases). The CDR3 is 13 residues long. V was shortened by 5 bases and J by 8 bases, with 13 bases between the two germline ends. Germline V gene data show CDR1 as MNHEY and CDR2 as SVGEGT.

The rearrangement joins TRBV28 to TRBJ2-1; TRBD2 aligns across 8 bases. Germline CDR1 MDHEN, CDR2 SYDVKM. This CDR3 has 17 amino acids. V lost 7 bases to trimming and J lost 6 bases; unmatched junction nucleotides: 17. The CDR3 is CASTRGTSGLKGNEQFF. The CDR3 nucleotides read TGTGCCAGCACCCGTGGAACTAGCGGTTTGAAGGGCAATGAGCAGTTCTTC.

This CDR3 is CASSQERQGTGELFF. In DNA, the CDR3 is TGTGCCAGCAGCCAGGAACGGCAGGGCACCGGGGAGCTGTTTTTT. The chain uses TRBV7-8 and TRBJ2-2; D is perhaps TRBD1 (5 bases). This CDR3 has 15 residues. The germline CDR1 and CDR2 sequences are SGHVS and FQNEAQ. V was pared by 5 bases and J by 4 bases, with 14 bases between.

The genes are TRBV28 and TRBJ1-5; D is unresolved. The CDR3 is made up of 13 amino acids. Per the germline V gene, CDR1 is MDHEN and CDR2 is SYDVKM. Trimming pared 8 bases from V and 6 bases from J, leaving 14 bases between. The CDR3 DNA sequence: TGTGCCAGCTACACATTAAGCGGTCAGCCCCAGCATTTT. It codes for CASYTLSGQPQHF.

J is TRBJ2-1 and V is TRBV28; tentatively, D is TRBD2 (6 bases). Per the germline V gene, CDR1 is MDHEN and CDR2 is SYDVKM. The CDR3 runs to 18 residues. V lost 2 bases to trimming and J lost 4 bases, with 21 bases between them. DNA of the CDR3: TGTGCCAGCAGTTTAGGAATGGAGGGTCATCGGGTATACAATGAGCAGTTCTTC. This codes for CASSLGMEGHRVYNEQFF. Together with reference TRBV28 and TRBJ2-1, the CDR3 gives the full variable domain: DVKVTQSSRYLVKRTGEKVFLECVQDMDHENMFWYRQDPGLGLRLIYFSYDVKMKEKGDIPEGYSVSREKKERFSLILESASTNQTSMYLCASSLGMEGHRVYNEQFFGPGTRLTVL.

This clone was detected a few times. The V and J genes are TRBV28 and TRBJ2-5; D perhaps matches TRBD2 (6 bases). There are 13 residues in the CDR3. Per the germline V gene, CDR1 is MDHEN and CDR2 is SYDVKM. The germline V and J ends were trimmed by 3 bases and 5 bases, with 10 bases remaining between them. The CDR3: CASSFGGRETQYF. The CDR3 DNA follows: TGTGCCAGCAGTTTCGGGGGAAGGGAGACCCAGTACTTC.

This rearrangement joins TRBV5-4 to TRBJ1-1, with a tentative D call TRBD1 (6 bases). The CDR3 runs to 14 residues. Per the germline V gene, CDR1 is SGHNT and CDR2 is YYREEE (reference sequence). V gave up 5 bases and J gave up 1 base, with 12 bases separating them. The chain's CDR3 is CASSSGTPNTEAFF. DNA for the CDR3: TGTGCCAGCAGTTCCGGGACACCGAACACTGAAGCTTTCTTT.

V is TRBV19 and J is TRBJ2-6; 12 bases are shared with TRBD1. Germline CDR1 and CDR2: LNHDA and SQIVND (reference sequence). Trimming cost V 5 bases and J 4 bases; bases outside gene matches: 12. This CDR3 has 19 residues. The CDR3 sequence is CASSRGQGALRAGANVLTF. The CDR3 DNA sequence: TGTGCCAGTAGTCGGGGACAGGGGGCCCTTCGCGCCGGGGCCAACGTCCTGACTTTC.

This sequence joins TRBV29-1 and TRBJ1-2; D is undetermined. With 4 bases removed from V and 8 bases from J, the gap between germline ends came to 11 bases. The CDR3 runs 11 residues. Per the germline V gene, CDR1 is SQVTM and CDR2 is ANQGSEA. CDR3 sequence (DNA): TGCAGCGTTGCCGGCGGGGAAGGCTACACCTTC. Amino acids: CSVAGGEGYTF. Using reference TRBV29-1 and TRBJ1-2 for the parts outside the CDR3, the full variable domain is SAVISQKPSRDICQRGTSLTIQCQVDSQVTMMFWYRQQPGQSLTLIATANQGSEATYESGFVIDKFPISRPNLTFSTLTVSNMSPEDSSIYLCSVAGGEGYTFGSGTRLTVV.

This clone has only a few counts. The rearrangement links TRBV2 to TRBJ1-2; D uncertain. The CDR3 runs 12 residues. V was trimmed by 8 bases and J by 4 bases, leaving 11 bases between them. Looked up from germline, CDR1 is SNHLY and CDR2 is FYNNEI. CDR3 residues: CASRLLVYGYTF. CDR3 nucleotide sequence: TGTGCCAGCCGACTTCTAGTCTATGGCTACACCTTC.

Only a few counts were recorded for this clone. A junction end diverges from the germline sequence, so it may reflect a read error. V and J are TRBV5-4 and TRBJ2-1; TRBD2 matches 11 bases. Germline loops: CDR1 SGHNT, CDR2 YYREEE (reference sequence). This CDR3 comprises 12 residues. The CDR3 DNA is TGTGCCAGCAGCTTGGATTCTAGCGGGGGGCTCTTC. Protein sequence: CASSLDSSGGLF. Based on the CDR3 plus reference TRBV5-4 and TRBJ2-1, the full variable domain is ETGVTQSPTHLIKTRGQQVTLRCSSQSGHNTVSWYQQALGQGPQFIFQYYREEENGRGNFPPRFSGLQFPNYSSELNVNALELDDSALYLCASSLDSSGGLFGPGTRLTVL.

This clone was found a few times. The rearrangement links TRBV18 to TRBJ2-7; possibly TRBD1 for D (5 bases). Between the trimmed V and J ends, which lost 2 bases and 4 bases, there was a span of 12 bases. Looked up from germline, CDR1 is KGHSH and CDR2 is LQKENI. The CDR3 loop spans 14 amino acids. The CDR3 loop is CASSPAQGTYEQYF. CDR3 in DNA: TGTGCCAGCTCACCAGCCCAGGGAACGTACGAGCAGTACTTC.

This clone was seen just once. CDR3 protein: CASSPYSGEQETQYF. In DNA form, the CDR3 reads TGTGCCAGCAGCCCATATTCAGGGGAACAAGAGACCCAGTACTTC. The V gene is TRBV7-8, the J gene TRBJ2-5, with D possibly TRBD1 on 6 matching bases. The germline gives CDR1 SGHVS, CDR2 FQNEAQ. The CDR3 totals 15 residues. Trimming took off 5 bases at V and 2 bases at J, with 15 bases between the two ends. Full variable domain (remainder filled in from reference TRBV7-8 and TRBJ2-5): GAGVSQSPRYKVAKRGQDVALRCDPISGHVSLFWYQQALGQGPEFLTYFQNEAQLDKSGLPSDRFFAERPEGSVSTLKIQRTQQEDSAVYLCASSPYSGEQETQYFGPGTRLLVL.

The rearrangement uses TRBV19 and TRBJ1-2, with a tentative D call TRBD1 (6 bases). CDR1 and CDR2 from the germline V gene are LNHDA and SQIVND (reference sequence). CDR3 size: 13 residues. Trimming took 4 bases from V and 2 from J, leaving 8 bases between them. CDR3 sequence: CASSNRANYGYTF. CDR3 in DNA: TGTGCCAGTAGTAACAGGGCCAACTATGGCTACACCTTC.

This clone occurred a few times. The rearrangement links TRBV7-2 to TRBJ1-5, with 8 positions matching TRBD1. V shed 5 bases and J 0 bases; nucleotides not matched to a gene: 12. CDR3 length equals 18 residues. Germline CDR1 reads SGHTA; CDR2 reads FQGNSA. The CDR3 loop reads CASSAWTGIGFSNQPQHF. The CDR3 nucleotides are TGTGCCAGCAGCGCATGGACAGGGATTGGTTTTAGCAATCAGCCCCAGCATTTT.

This clone was picked up one time. CDR3: CASSKTGTGGTYEQYF. Written as DNA, the CDR3 is TGTGCCAGCAGTAAAACCGGGACAGGGGGGACCTACGAGCAGTACTTC. The V and J genes are TRBV6-2 or TRBV6-3 and TRBJ2-7; 11 nucleotides align to TRBD1. This CDR3 has 16 residues. In germline, CDR1 is MNHEY, CDR2 SVGEGT. The V segment lost 5 bases and the J segment 2 bases; nucleotides outside the gene matches: 8.

The chain carries TRBV9 and TRBJ1-1; D possibly corresponds to TRBD1 (5 bases). CDR1 is SGDLS and CDR2 is YYNGEE in the germline V gene. This CDR3 comprises 14 residues. The V end was cut by 2 bases, the J end by 1 base, with 9 bases between. CDR3 coding DNA: TGTGCCAGCAGCGTCCAGGGTTCGAACACTGAAGCTTTCTTT. Encoded protein: CASSVQGSNTEAFF.

This rearrangement joins TRBV5-6 to TRBJ1-2; 11 bases are shared with TRBD1. Germline V CDR1 and CDR2: SGHDT, YYEEEE. The CDR3 contains 15 residues. After removal of 3 bases from V and 4 bases from J, the junction contained 5 bases not matched to a gene. In DNA form, the CDR3 reads TGTGCCAGCAGCTGGGGACAGGGGGGGCCCTATGGCTACACCTTC. This sequence encodes CASSWGQGGPYGYTF.

The CDR3 DNA reads TGTGCCAGCAGCTCCCGCGCAGGCGCCAATGAGCAGTTCTTC. It specifies CASSSRAGANEQFF. V gene TRBV7-2 combines with J gene TRBJ2-1; no clear D gene. The germline V and J ends were trimmed by 4 bases and 6 bases, with 13 bases remaining between them. Germline-derived CDR1 and CDR2 are SGHTA and FQGNSA. The CDR3 extends over 14 amino acids.

The gene calls are TRBV30 and TRBJ1-5; weak D call: TRBD1 (6 bases). Per the germline V gene, CDR1 is GTSNPN and CDR2 is SVGIG (reference sequence). V gave up 4 bases and J gave up 0 bases, with 10 bases separating them. This CDR3 region has 14 residues. CDR3 in DNA: TGTGCCTGGAATCTACAGGGTAGCAATCAGCCCCAGCATTTT. This codes for CAWNLQGSNQPQHF.